Below are 22 T cell receptor beta chains sequenced from a single sample in a study of beta chain features in type 1 diabetes. Investigators reverse transcribed all isolated RNA, so they sequenced expressed TCRB transcripts. Libraries were prepared by immunoSEQ multiplex PCR; TCRdb keeps only in-frame clonotypes and omits some of them. The table has about 140,000 clones, less than 9% seen once. The specimen was central memory CD4+ T cells from blood. These receptors all stem from a woman in her thirties in good health.

V is TRBV12-5 and J is TRBJ2-3; no definite D call. V lost 6 bases and J lost 1, with 11 bases in between. CDR1 is LGHNT, CDR2 FRNRAP, per germline. CDR3 length equals 14 residues. CDR3 coding DNA: TGTGCTAGTGGGAAGGCGCAGGGCACAGATACGCAGTATTTT. Translated, it gives CASGKAQGTDTQYF.

This clone was seen a handful of times. The chain uses TRBV28 and TRBJ2-7; the D gene is possibly TRBD2 (5 bases). There are 15 residues in the CDR3. Germline CDR1 is MDHEN and CDR2 is SYDVKM. V was pared by 3 bases and J by 5 bases, with 17 bases between. CDR3 residues: CASSLPRGLGNEQYF. The CDR3 nucleotides are TGTGCCAGCAGTTTGCCCCGGGGTCTTGGGAACGAGCAGTACTTC.

The V call is TRBV28, the J call TRBJ2-7; D is uncertain. The CDR3 sequence is 14 residues long. From germline, CDR1 is MDHEN and CDR2 SYDVKM. Trimming took off 6 bases at V and 4 bases at J, with 16 bases between the two ends. CDR3 bases: TGTGCCAGCAGCCAACGCGGAGAAGTGTACGAGCAGTACTTC. It specifies CASSQRGEVYEQYF.

The genes are TRBV2 and TRBJ2-5, with 9 bases identical to TRBD2. This CDR3 spans 15 amino acids. Germline values: CDR1 SNHLY, CDR2 FYNNEI. J was trimmed by 2 bases and V by 10 bases; bases with no gene match: 11. The CDR3 is CATQQLAGSQETQYF. CDR3 DNA sequence: TGTGCCACACAGCAGCTAGCGGGGTCGCAAGAGACCCAGTACTTC. The complete variable domain, with remaining parts taken from reference TRBV2 and TRBJ2-5, reads EPEVTQTPSHQVTQMGQEVILRCVPISNHLYFYWYRQILGQKVEFLVSFYNNEISEKSEIFDDQFSVERPDGSNFTLKIRSTKLEDSAMYFCATQQLAGSQETQYFGPGTRLLVL.

The V gene is TRBV28, the J gene TRBJ1-6, with D possibly TRBD1 on 5 matching bases. Trimming removed 3 bases from V and 8 bases from J, with 14 bases in between. This CDR3 comprises 15 residues. Germline loops: CDR1 MDHEN, CDR2 SYDVKM. CDR3 protein: CASSFRQSRYSPLHF. The CDR3 region has the DNA TGTGCCAGCAGTTTTAGACAGTCCAGATATTCACCCCTCCACTTT.

This clone turned up a few times. V gene TRBV21-1 combines with J gene TRBJ1-5. TRBV21-1 is listed as a pseudogene. CDR3 length equals 16 residues. Written as DNA, the CDR3 is TGTGCCAGCAGCAAAGGGGGGGGACCCCTCACCTCGCCCCAGCATTTT. It codes for CASSKGGGPLTSPQHF.

This clone was seen at least ten times. CDR3 protein: CATTPSGMGETQYF. The CDR3 region has the DNA TGTGCCACCACACCGTCGGGGATGGGAGAGACCCAGTACTTC. This chain connects TRBV19 to TRBJ2-5; TRBD2 might be the D (5 bases). The V gene lost 10 bases and the J gene lost 4 bases, with 19 bases spanning the gap. The CDR3 consists of 14 residues. The germline gives CDR1 LNHDA, CDR2 SQIVND (reference sequence).

This clone turned up a few times. This rearrangement joins TRBV10-3 to TRBJ2-1; 13 bases agree with TRBD2. This CDR3 spans 16 amino acids. The trim removed 6 bases at V and 7 bases at J, leaving 9 bases unmatched. CDR1 and CDR2 (germline): ENHRY, SYGVKD. CDR3 DNA sequence: TGTGCCATCAGAACCACTAGCGGGAGGGGATTAAATGAGCAGTTCTTC. As protein: CAIRTTSGRGLNEQFF.

This chain links TRBV19 with TRBJ2-1; 15 bases agree with TRBD2. The germline V gene encodes CDR1 LNHDA and CDR2 SQIVND (reference sequence). J lost 8 bases, V lost 7 bases, and 9 bases had no gene match. This CDR3 comprises 16 residues. The CDR3 DNA reads as TGTGCCAGTACCTGGACTAGCGGGAGGGTCCAGCATGAGCAGTTCTTC. Its protein product is CASTWTSGRVQHEQFF. Variable domain in full (rest from reference TRBV19 and TRBJ2-1): DGGITQSPKYLFRKEGQNVTLSCEQNLNHDAMYWYRQDPGQGLRLIYYSQIVNDFQKGDIAEGYSVSREKKESFPLTVTSAQKNPTAFYLCASTWTSGRVQHEQFFGPGTRLTVL.

In this sample, this clone turned up a few times. The genes are TRBV27 and TRBJ1-3, with TRBD1 matching 10 bases. The junction had 5 bases not matched to a gene; V was cut back by 5 bases and J by 7 bases. The CDR3 runs 14 residues. From germline, CDR1 is MNHEY and CDR2 SMNVEV (reference sequence). The CDR3 coding sequence is TGTGCCAGCAGTCCCGGGACAGGGGCGAACACCATATATTTT. It specifies CASSPGTGANTIYF.

This clone was seen more than once but under ten times. The chain joins TRBV30 to TRBJ2-2; 13 bases map to TRBD2. This CDR3 comprises 15 residues. The junction had 7 bases not matched to a gene; V was cut back by 5 bases and J by 7 bases. Per germline, CDR1 GTSNPN and CDR2 SVGIG (reference sequence). The CDR3 loop reads CAWGLAGAQGGELFF. The CDR3, as DNA: TGTGCCTGGGGACTAGCGGGAGCCCAGGGCGGGGAGCTGTTTTTT.

This chain joins TRBV6-6 and TRBJ2-1; 7 bases are a match to TRBD1. This CDR3 comprises 15 residues. J gave up 2 bases and V 2 bases, and 3 bases lay outside the gene matches. Germline-derived CDR1 and CDR2 are MNHNY and SVGAGI (reference sequence). For the CDR3, the DNA is TGTGCCAGCAGTTACAGACAGGGCCCCTACAATGAGCAGTTCTTC. Its protein product is CASSYRQGPYNEQFF.

This clone was observed a few times. The chain joins TRBV6-5 to TRBJ2-7, with a possible D match to TRBD1 (5 bases). Germline CDR1 MNHEY, CDR2 SVGAGI. There are 15 residues in the CDR3. The V gene lost 8 bases and the J gene lost 2 bases, with 19 bases spanning the gap. The chain's CDR3 is CASQSGSLPPYEQYF. The CDR3 DNA is TGTGCCAGCCAGTCAGGGTCCCTCCCTCCCTACGAGCAGTACTTC.

This clone has more than one count but fewer than ten. The chain couples TRBV19 to TRBJ2-1, with TRBD2 matching over 8 bases. The V gene end was trimmed by 6 bases and the J gene end by 9 bases; junction bases not matched to a gene: 13. The germline V gene has CDR1 LNHDA and CDR2 SQIVND (reference sequence). The CDR3 is 15 amino acids. The CDR3 sequence: CASSPPGGHRGEQFF. CDR3 bases: TGTGCCAGTAGCCCACCGGGAGGGCATCGTGGTGAGCAGTTCTTC. The full variable domain, completed using reference TRBV19 and TRBJ2-1, is DGGITQSPKYLFRKEGQNVTLSCEQNLNHDAMYWYRQDPGQGLRLIYYSQIVNDFQKGDIAEGYSVSREKKESFPLTVTSAQKNPTAFYLCASSPPGGHRGEQFFGPGTRLTVL.

The V call is TRBV18, the J call TRBJ2-3; 8 nucleotides match TRBD2. CDR3 length equals 16 residues. V shed 3 bases, J shed 7 bases, and the junction held 12 bases outside the gene matches. The V gene's germline CDR1 is KGHSH and CDR2 LQKENI. The CDR3 nucleotides are TGTGCCAGCTCACCTATCGGGACTAGAGCGGGTCATACGCAGTATTTT. Its protein is CASSPIGTRAGHTQYF.

This clone has a count of ten or more. The CDR3 loop is CAISESGLAVYNEQFF. The CDR3, as DNA: TGTGCCATCAGTGAGTCCGGACTAGCGGTCTACAATGAGCAGTTCTTC. The V and J genes are TRBV10-3 and TRBJ2-1, with 10 bases identical to TRBD2. There are 16 residues in the CDR3. Looked up from germline, CDR1 is ENHRY and CDR2 is SYGVKD. V trimming: 0 bases; J trimming: 3 bases; junction bases outside the gene matches: 2.

Worth noting for this clone: Other DNA sequences from this sample encode an identical CDR3 as well. The V and J genes are TRBV4-3 and TRBJ2-2; TRBD2 matches at 11 bases. The CDR3 length is 16 residues. V dropped 3 bases and J dropped 1; count of bases not matched to a gene: 1. Germline CDR1 reads LGHNA; CDR2 reads YSLEER. CDR3 sequence: CASSQGTSGNTGELFF. CDR3 DNA sequence: TGCGCCAGCAGCCAGGGGACTAGCGGGAACACCGGGGAGCTGTTTTTT.

The gene calls are TRBV7-2 and TRBJ2-1, with unresolved D. Germline V gene lookup returns CDR1 SGHTA and CDR2 FQGNSA. The CDR3 runs to 15 residues. V lost 5 bases, J lost 0 bases, and 11 bases lay in between. The CDR3 nucleotides read TGTGCCAGCAGCCCCCAGGTGCGCTCCTACAATGAGCAGTTCTTC. Translating gives CASSPQVRSYNEQFF. Variable domain in full (rest from reference TRBV7-2 and TRBJ2-1): GAGVSQSPSNKVTEKGKDVELRCDPISGHTALYWYRQSLGQGLEFLIYFQGNSAPDKSGLPSDRFSAERTGGSVSTLTIQRTQQEDSAVYLCASSPQVRSYNEQFFGPGTRLTVL.

The sample holds a few counts of this clone. The chain couples TRBV4-2 to TRBJ2-3; TRBD2 matches 8 bases. This CDR3 spans 16 amino acids. V lost 0 bases, J lost 9 bases, and 11 bases stayed unmatched. The germline CDR1 and CDR2 sequences are LGHNA and YNFKEQ. CDR3 DNA sequence: TGTGCCAGCAGCCAAGATTGGCGGGGGTCTAGCGGGACGCAGTATTTT. This encodes CASSQDWRGSSGTQYF.

The J gene is TRBJ2-3, the V gene TRBV5-1; 7 nucleotides align to TRBD1. Germline CDR1 reads SGHRS; CDR2 reads YFSETQ. CDR3 size: 17 residues. The trim removed 4 bases at V and 2 bases at J, leaving 13 bases unmatched. The CDR3: CASSKGQRGVATDTQYF. In DNA form, the CDR3 reads TGCGCCAGCAGCAAGGGACAGCGAGGGGTAGCCACAGATACGCAGTATTTT. Full variable domain (missing parts from reference TRBV5-1 and TRBJ2-3): KAGVTQTPRYLIKTRGQQVTLSCSPISGHRSVSWYQQTPGQGLQFLFEYFSETQRNKGNFPGRFSGRQFSNSRSEMNVSTLELGDSALYLCASSKGQRGVATDTQYFGPGTRLTVL.

This clone was seen more than once but under ten times. The gene calls are TRBV6-1 and TRBJ2-7; 8 bases align to TRBD1. J lost 3 bases, V lost 4 bases, and 11 bases had no gene match. CDR1 and CDR2 from the germline V gene are MNHNS and SASEGT. This CDR3 has 16 amino acids. The CDR3 region is CASSGRQGRMLYEQYF. CDR3 nucleotide sequence: TGTGCCAGCAGTGGAAGACAGGGGAGGATGCTCTACGAGCAGTACTTC.

V is TRBV27 and J is TRBJ2-1, with D possibly matching TRBD2 (6 bases). There are 17 residues in the CDR3. Trimming removed 9 bases at V and 0 bases at J, with 21 bases between. CDR1 is MNHEY, CDR2 SMNVEV, per germline (reference sequence). The CDR3 bases are TGTGCCAGACCGGGACTCCTCACCCGCTGCTCCTACAATGAGCAGTTCTTC. Its protein product is CARPGLLTRCSYNEQFF.